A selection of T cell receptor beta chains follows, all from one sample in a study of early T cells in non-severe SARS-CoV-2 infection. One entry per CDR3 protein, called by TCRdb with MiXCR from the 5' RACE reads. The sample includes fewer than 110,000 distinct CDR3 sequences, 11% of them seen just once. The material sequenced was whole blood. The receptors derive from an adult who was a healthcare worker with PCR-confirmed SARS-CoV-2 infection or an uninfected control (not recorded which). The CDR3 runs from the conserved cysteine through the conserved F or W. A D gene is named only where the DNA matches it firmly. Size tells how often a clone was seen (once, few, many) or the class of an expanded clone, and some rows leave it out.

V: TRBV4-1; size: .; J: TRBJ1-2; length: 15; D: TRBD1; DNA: TGCGCCAGCAGCCAAGCAACGACAGGGTCTCGTGGCTACACCTTC; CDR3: CASSQATTGSRGYTF
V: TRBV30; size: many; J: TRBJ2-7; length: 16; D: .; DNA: TGTGCCTGGGATTCCCCGGGACTCGACGTTCCCTACGAGCAGTACTTC; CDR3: CAWDSPGLDVPYEQYF
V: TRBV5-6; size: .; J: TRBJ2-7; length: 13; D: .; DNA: TGTGCCAGCAGCTTGGGCAGGGCCGACGAGCAGTACTTC; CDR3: CASSLGRADEQYF
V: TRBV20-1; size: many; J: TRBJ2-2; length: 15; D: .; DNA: TGCAGTGCTAGTTCGGGGAGTAGGGTTTCCGGGGAGCTGTTTTTT; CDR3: CSASSGSRVSGELFF
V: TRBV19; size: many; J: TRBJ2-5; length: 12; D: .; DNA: TGTGCCAGTATTCCAGGAGGAGAGACCCAGTACTTC; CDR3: CASIPGGETQYF
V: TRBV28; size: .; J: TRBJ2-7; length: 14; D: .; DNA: TGTGCCAGCAGTCACACTCTAAGCTCCTACGAGCAGTACTTC; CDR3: CASSHTLSSYEQYF
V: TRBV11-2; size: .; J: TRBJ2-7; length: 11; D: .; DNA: TGTGCCAGCAGCGAAGGCTACGAGCAGTACTTC; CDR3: CASSEGYEQYF
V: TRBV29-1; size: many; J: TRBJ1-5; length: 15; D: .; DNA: TGCAGCGTCTCCCTCTCCGTGGGTGGCAATCAGCCCCAGCATTTT; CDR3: CSVSLSVGGNQPQHF
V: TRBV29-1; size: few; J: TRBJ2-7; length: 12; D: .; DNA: TGCAGCGTCTCCTGGACGCCCTACGAGCAGTACTTC; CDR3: CSVSWTPYEQYF
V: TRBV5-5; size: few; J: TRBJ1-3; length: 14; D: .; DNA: TGTGCCAGCAATCGTCCCGGCTCTGGAAACACCATATATTTT; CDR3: CASNRPGSGNTIYF
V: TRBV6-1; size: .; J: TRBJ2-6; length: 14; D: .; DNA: TGTGCCAGCATGAGGGCCCCCGGGGCCAACGTCCTGACTTTC; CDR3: CASMRAPGANVLTF
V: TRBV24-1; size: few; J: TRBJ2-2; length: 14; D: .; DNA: TGTGCCACCAGTGTGGATGGGACCACCGGGGAGCTGTTTTTT; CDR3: CATSVDGTTGELFF
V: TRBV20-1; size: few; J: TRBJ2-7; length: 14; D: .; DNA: TGCAGTGGGATCATTACGGGACAAAATTACGAGCAGTACTTC; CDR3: CSGIITGQNYEQYF
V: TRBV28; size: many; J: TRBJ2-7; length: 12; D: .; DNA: TGTGCCAGCAGTGGAGTTCGAGACGAGCAGTACTTC; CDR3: CASSGVRDEQYF
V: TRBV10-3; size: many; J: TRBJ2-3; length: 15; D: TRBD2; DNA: TGTGCCATCAGTGAGGAAGCGGGAGGTGTTGATACGCAGTATTTT; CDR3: CAISEEAGGVDTQYF
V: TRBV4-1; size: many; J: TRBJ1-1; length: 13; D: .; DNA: TGCGCCAGCAGTCAGGAGCAGAACACTGAAGCTTTCTTT; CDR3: CASSQEQNTEAFF
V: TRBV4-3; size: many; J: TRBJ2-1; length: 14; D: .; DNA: TGCGCCAGCAGCCAAGAGGGAGAGGGGTCGTGGCAGTTCTTC; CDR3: CASSQEGEGSWQFF
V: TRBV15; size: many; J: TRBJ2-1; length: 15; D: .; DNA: TGTGCCACCAGCAGGGAACAGGAGTCCTACAATGAGCAGTTCTTC; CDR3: CATSREQESYNEQFF
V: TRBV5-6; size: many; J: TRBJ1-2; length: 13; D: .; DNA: TGTGCCAGCAGCTTGAGTAGGGACTATGGCTACACCTTC; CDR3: CASSLSRDYGYTF
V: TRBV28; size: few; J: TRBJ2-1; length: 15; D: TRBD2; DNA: TGTGCCAGCAGCGCCGGGACTAGCGGGAGCAATGAGCAGTTCTTC; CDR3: CASSAGTSGSNEQFF
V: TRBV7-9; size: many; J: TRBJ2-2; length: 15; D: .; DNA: TGTGCCAGCAGCACGACCGGGCTAAACACCGGGGAGCTGTTTTTT; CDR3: CASSTTGLNTGELFF
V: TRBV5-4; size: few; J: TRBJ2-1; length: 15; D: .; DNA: TGTGCCAGCAGCTGGGCGGGAAACTCCTACAATGAGCAGTTCTTC; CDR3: CASSWAGNSYNEQFF
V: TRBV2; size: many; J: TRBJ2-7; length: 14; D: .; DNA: TGTGCCAGCATCTTCGGGACGACGTCCTACGAGCAGTACTTC; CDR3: CASIFGTTSYEQYF
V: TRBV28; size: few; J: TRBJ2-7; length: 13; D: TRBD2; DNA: TGTGCCAGCGAGGACCGGGGGGGCGACGAGCAGTACTTC; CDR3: CASEDRGGDEQYF
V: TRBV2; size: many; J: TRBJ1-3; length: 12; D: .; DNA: TGTGCCAGCAGGAGGGACGGAAACACCATATATTTT; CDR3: CASRRDGNTIYF
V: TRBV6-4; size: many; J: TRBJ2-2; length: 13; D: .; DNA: TGTGCCAGCAGTGATAAGCAATCCGGGGAGCTGTTTTTT; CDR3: CASSDKQSGELFF
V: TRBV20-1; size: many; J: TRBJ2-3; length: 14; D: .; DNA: TGCAGTGCTAGACCCCCTGGGCACACAGATACGCAGTATTTT; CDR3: CSARPPGHTDTQYF
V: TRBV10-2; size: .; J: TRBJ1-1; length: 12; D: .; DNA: TGCGCCAGCAGTGAGTCGGCCCAAGAAGCTTTCTTT; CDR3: CASSESAQEAFF
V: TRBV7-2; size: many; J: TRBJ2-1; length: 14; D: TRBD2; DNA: TGTGCCAGCAGTCCCGGGACTAGTTCCTATGAGCAGTTCTTC; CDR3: CASSPGTSSYEQFF
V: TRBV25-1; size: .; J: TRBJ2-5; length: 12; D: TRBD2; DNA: TGTGCCAGCAGTCGGGGGGAAGAGACCCAGTACTTC; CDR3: CASSRGEETQYF
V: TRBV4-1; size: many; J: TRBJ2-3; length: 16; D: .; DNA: TGCGCCAGCAGCCAAGATACGACCGACGGGACAGATACGCAGTATTTT; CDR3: CASSQDTTDGTDTQYF
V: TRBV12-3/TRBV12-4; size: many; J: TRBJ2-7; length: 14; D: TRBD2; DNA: TGTGCCAGCAGTTTAAGGGAGGGAACCTACGAGCAGTACTTC; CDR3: CASSLREGTYEQYF
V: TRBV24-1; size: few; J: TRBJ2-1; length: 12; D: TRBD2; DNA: TGTGCCACCAGAGGCGGGAGCTATGAGCAGTTCTTC; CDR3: CATRGGSYEQFF
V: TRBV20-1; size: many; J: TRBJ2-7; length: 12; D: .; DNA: TGCAGTGTTCAGGGGTGGTCCTACGAGCAGTACTTC; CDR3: CSVQGWSYEQYF
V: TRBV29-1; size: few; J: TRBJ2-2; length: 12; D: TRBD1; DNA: TGCAGCGTTGGCAGGGGGCCCGGGGAGCTGTTTTTT; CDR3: CSVGRGPGELFF
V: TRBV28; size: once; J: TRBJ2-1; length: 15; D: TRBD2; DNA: TGTGCCAGCAGGCCCCTAGCGGGAGAGGTCCATGAGCAGTTCTTC; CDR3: CASRPLAGEVHEQFF
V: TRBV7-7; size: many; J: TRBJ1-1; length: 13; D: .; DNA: TGTGCCAGCAGCTTCGCCCGAGGGACTGAAGCTTTCTTT; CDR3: CASSFARGTEAFF
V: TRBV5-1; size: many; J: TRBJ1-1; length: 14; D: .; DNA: TGCGCCAGCAGCTTGGTATCGGGGAACACTGAAGCTTTCTTT; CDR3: CASSLVSGNTEAFF
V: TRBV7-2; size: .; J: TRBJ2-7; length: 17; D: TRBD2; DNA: TGTGCCAGCAGCTCCCATAGCGGGAGCCCCCCCATCTACGAGCAGTACTTC; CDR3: CASSSHSGSPPIYEQYF
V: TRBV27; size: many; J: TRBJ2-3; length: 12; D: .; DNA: TGTGCCAGCAGTTCTAGGTCCGATACGCAGTATTTT; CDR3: CASSSRSDTQYF
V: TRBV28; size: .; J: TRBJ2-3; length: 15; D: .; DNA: TGTGCCAGCCACGGAAATGGGGGGCGGGCAGATACGCAGTATTTT; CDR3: CASHGNGGRADTQYF
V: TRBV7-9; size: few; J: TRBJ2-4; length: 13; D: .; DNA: TGTGCCAGCAGCACAGGGGCCAAAAACATTCAGTACTTC; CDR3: CASSTGAKNIQYF
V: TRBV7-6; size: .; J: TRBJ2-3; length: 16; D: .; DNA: TGTGCCAGCAGCTTTACAACGGGACATATCACAGATACGCAGTATTTT; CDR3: CASSFTTGHITDTQYF
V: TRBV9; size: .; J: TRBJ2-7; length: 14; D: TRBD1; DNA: TGTGCCAGCAGCGCCGGGACAGGCTCTCGCGAGCAGTACTTC; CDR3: CASSAGTGSREQYF
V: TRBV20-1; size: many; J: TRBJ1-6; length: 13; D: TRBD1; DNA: TGCAGTGCTGCCGGGACAGATAATTCACCCCTCCACTTT; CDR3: CSAAGTDNSPLHF
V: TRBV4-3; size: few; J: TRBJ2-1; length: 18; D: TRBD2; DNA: TGCGCCAGCAGCCAAAACCACCGGGCTAGCGGGAGTTTCGATGAGCAGTTCTTC; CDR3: CASSQNHRASGSFDEQFF
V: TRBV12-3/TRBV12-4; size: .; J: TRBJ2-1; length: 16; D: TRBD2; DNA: TGTGCCAGCAGTTTACCCTCCTACGGGGGGTCAACTGAGCAGTTCTTC; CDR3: CASSLPSYGGSTEQFF
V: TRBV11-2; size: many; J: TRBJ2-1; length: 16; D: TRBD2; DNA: TGTGCCAGCAGCTCCCAAGTAGCGGGAGTCTTCAATGAGCAGTTCTTC; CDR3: CASSSQVAGVFNEQFF
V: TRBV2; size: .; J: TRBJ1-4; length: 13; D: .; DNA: TGTGCCAGCAGTGCAGGGAGTCCTGAAAAACTGTTTTTT; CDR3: CASSAGSPEKLFF
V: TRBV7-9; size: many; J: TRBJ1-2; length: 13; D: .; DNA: TGTGCCAGCAGCCACACCGCAAGCTATGGCTACACCTTC; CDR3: CASSHTASYGYTF
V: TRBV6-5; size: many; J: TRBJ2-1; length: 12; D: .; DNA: TGTGCCAGCAAAACCCCCGGGAGCGAGCAGTTCTTC; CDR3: CASKTPGSEQFF
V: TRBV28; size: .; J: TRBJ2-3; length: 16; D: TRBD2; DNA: TGTGCCAGCAGTCCTAGCGGGAGGACCCGCACAGATACGCAGTATTTT; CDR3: CASSPSGRTRTDTQYF
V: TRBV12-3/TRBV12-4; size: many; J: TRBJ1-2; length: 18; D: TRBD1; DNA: TGTGCCAGCAGTCCTACTCCGGGACAGGGGGCAGAATCTAAAGGCTACACCTTC; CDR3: CASSPTPGQGAESKGYTF
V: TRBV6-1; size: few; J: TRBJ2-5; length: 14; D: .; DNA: TGTGCCAGCAGTGAAGCCGACCCACAGGAGACCCAGTACTTC; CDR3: CASSEADPQETQYF
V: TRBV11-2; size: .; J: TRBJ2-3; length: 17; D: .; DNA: TGTGCCAGCAGCTTCCAGGGGGCTAGCGGGAGCACAGATACGCAGTATTTT; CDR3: CASSFQGASGSTDTQYF